This TCR beta chain is from a study of cytomegalovirus exposure and HLA in healthy donors. Study outcomes and limitations: Being indistinguishable, some V segments were excluded, TRBV6-2 and TRBV6-3 among them.

The CDR3 is made up of 15 amino acids. V was shortened by 2 bases and J by 0 bases, with 9 bases between the two germline ends. Germline V gives CDR1 MGHDK, CDR2 SYGVNS. Notes on this clone: Its matching antigen is unknown.

With 60 Vbeta and 13 Jbeta primers, the PCR was carried out. This table comes from immunoSEQ multiplex PCR, and its TCRdb copy is limited to in-frame clones, with some not included. There are 150,000 to 200,000 clones in the sample; roughly 77% occur only once, and about 1.9% lies in the top ten. The J gene is TRBJ2-3, the V gene TRBV25-1; no clear D gene. The sequencing input was PBMCs. The receptor was isolated from a young woman in good health and CMV-seronegative. CDR3 amino acids: CASSEGQASTDTQYF. DNA of the CDR3: TGTGCCAGCAGTGAAGGGCAGGCTAGCACAGATACGCAGTATTTT.